These 31 T cell receptor beta chains came from one sample sequenced in a study of blood T cell repertoires in COVID-19 (TCRdb year 2020). Preparation of the library involved the immunoSEQ multiplex PCR assay. TCRdb mirrors the immuneACCESS table, restricted to in-frame sequences. Some clones are absent from its copies; in checked studies, under half trace to an unresolved V gene, and the reason for the others is unknown. A total of roughly 190,000 clones appear in this sample, about 93% of them only once. About 0.76% of the sample is in the top ten clones. The sample taken for sequencing was peripheral blood. Receptors were obtained from a man between 25 and 39 years old with COVID-19, enrolled during active disease.

V and J are TRBV4-2 and TRBJ2-7; possibly TRBD2 for D (5 bases). V gave up 0 bases and J gave up 4 bases, with 16 bases separating them. The CDR3 contains 16 residues. Germline V CDR1 and CDR2: LGHNA, YNFKEQ. CDR3 sequence reads: CASSQERGSRSYEQYF. CDR3 nucleotide sequence: TGTGCCAGCAGCCAAGAACGAGGGTCTAGGTCTTACGAGCAGTACTTC.

The rearrangement uses TRBV19 and TRBJ1-1, with a tentative D call TRBD1 (5 bases). The V and J ends lost 4 bases and 4 bases respectively, with 13 bases between them. The CDR3 has 14 amino acids. CDR1 and CDR2 from the germline V gene are LNHDA and SQIVND (reference sequence). The CDR3 region has the DNA TGTGCCAGTAGTACTGGGACTTTGCCCACTGAAGCTTTCTTT. This gives the protein CASSTGTLPTEAFF.

CDR3 sequence (DNA): TGTGCCAGCAGGTCGGGGGGTGATGAAAAACTGTTTTTT. Its translation: CASRSGGDEKLFF. This chain connects TRBV6-5 to TRBJ1-4; tentative D call: TRBD1 (5 bases). This CDR3 is 13 amino acids long. CDR1 and CDR2 from the germline V gene are MNHEY and SVGAGI. Trimming cost V 6 bases and J 6 bases, with 11 bases left between them.

This clone appeared once. This rearrangement joins TRBV5-6 to TRBJ2-2, with D unclear. Germline V gene sequence: CDR1 SGHDT, CDR2 YYEEEE. The CDR3 loop spans 13 amino acids. Trimming removed 2 bases from V and 1 base from J, with 3 bases in between. The CDR3, as DNA: TGTGCCAGCAGCTTTCTGAACACCGGGGAGCTGTTTTTT. Translation: CASSFLNTGELFF.

The chain has TRBV7-9 and TRBJ2-2; D may be TRBD1 (5 bases). V lost 5 bases, J lost 7 bases, and 11 bases lay in between. CDR1 and CDR2 (germline): SEHNR, FQNEAQ (reference sequence). The CDR3 spans 13 residues. This CDR3 is CASSDQGGGELFF. The CDR3 region has the DNA TGTGCCAGCAGCGATCAGGGCGGCGGGGAGCTGTTTTTT.

This clone was counted between two and nine times. J is TRBJ1-2 and V is TRBV19, with 10 bases lining up with TRBD1. CDR3 length: 12 amino acids. V shed 8 bases and J 6 bases; nucleotides not matched to a gene: 3. CDR1 and CDR2 from the germline V gene are LNHDA and SQIVND (reference sequence). CDR3: CASSTGGDGYTF. In DNA, the CDR3 is TGTGCCAGTTCGACAGGGGGCGATGGCTACACCTTC.

The chain links TRBV11-3 to TRBJ1-1; possibly TRBD1 for D (6 bases). The CDR3 totals 13 residues. Trimming removed 5 bases at V and 2 bases at J, with 9 bases between. In germline, CDR1 is SGHNT, CDR2 YENEEA. The CDR3 loop reads CASSRTANTEAFF. The DNA of the CDR3 is TGTGCCAGCAGCAGGACAGCTAACACTGAAGCTTTCTTT. Full variable domain (outside the CDR3, taken from reference TRBV11-3 and TRBJ1-1): EAGVVQSPRYKIIEKKQPVAFWCNPISGHNTLYWYLQNLGQGPELLIRYENEEAVDDSQLPKDRFSAERLKGVDSTLKIQPAELGDSAVYLCASSRTANTEAFFGQGTRLTVV.

The chain joins TRBV20-1 to TRBJ2-5; D remains ambiguous. This CDR3 region has 10 residues. Trimming cost V 3 bases and J 4 bases, with 3 bases left between them. CDR1 and CDR2 (germline): DFQATT, SNEGSKA (reference sequence). The CDR3 spells CSARAETQYF. DNA of the CDR3: TGCAGTGCTAGGGCAGAGACCCAGTACTTC.

V is TRBV10-3 and J is TRBJ1-1; D is perhaps TRBD1 (5 bases). Trimming shortened V by 5 bases and J by 0 bases, and 13 bases separated the two germline ends. Germline V lookup: CDR1 ENHRY, CDR2 SYGVKD. The CDR3 consists of 15 residues. CDR3 nucleotides: TGTGCCATCAGTACTCGGCAGGGCCTGAACACTGAAGCTTTCTTT. Translating gives CAISTRQGLNTEAFF.

V is TRBV2 and J is TRBJ1-3; D is perhaps TRBD1 (5 bases). CDR3 size: 14 residues. Germline lookup yields CDR1 SNHLY and CDR2 FYNNEI. V lost 6 bases, J lost 2 bases, and 11 bases lay in between. This CDR3 reads CASSPRGTGNTIYF. CDR3 nucleotide sequence: TGTGCCAGCAGCCCGCGGGGGACTGGAAACACCATATATTTT.

V usage is TRBV11-2 and J usage is TRBJ2-7; 11 bases align to TRBD2. V gave up 3 bases and J gave up 6 bases; unmatched junction bases: 7. Germline CDR1 is SGHAT and CDR2 is FQNNGV. The CDR3 contains 15 residues. The CDR3 nucleotides read TGTGCCAGCAGCTTTACTAGCGGGGGAAGTAGCGAGCAGTACTTC. It specifies CASSFTSGGSSEQYF.

DNA for the CDR3: TGTGCCAGCAGTTACGGTACAGGCAACCCGCGCTACGAGCAGTACTTC. Amino acid sequence: CASSYGTGNPRYEQYF. The chain carries TRBV6-5 and TRBJ2-7; possibly TRBD1 for D (5 bases). CDR1 and CDR2 from the germline V gene are MNHEY and SVGAGI. The CDR3 contains 16 residues. V was shortened by 2 bases and J by 3 bases, with 17 bases between the two germline ends.

The gene calls are TRBV11-2 and TRBJ2-7; 9 nucleotides line up with TRBD2. Trimming took 5 bases from V and 1 from J; bases not matched to a gene: 6. Germline assignment: CDR1 SGHAT and CDR2 FQNNGV. There are 15 residues in the CDR3. DNA for the CDR3: TGTGCCAGCAGCGCCAGCGGGGGGCCTTCCTACGAGCAGTACTTC. As protein: CASSASGGPSYEQYF. Full variable domain (outside the CDR3, taken from reference TRBV11-2 and TRBJ2-7): EAGVAQSPRYKIIEKRQSVAFWCNPISGHATLYWYQQILGQGPKLLIQFQNNGVVDDSQLPKDRFSAERLKGVDSTLKIQPAKLEDSAVYLCASSASGGPSYEQYFGPGTRLTVT.

The chain couples TRBV7-7 to TRBJ1-4; 7 nucleotides agree with TRBD1. With 5 bases clipped from V and 3 bases from J, the junction kept 6 bases outside the gene matches. Germline V gives CDR1 SSHAT, CDR2 FNYEAQ (reference sequence). CDR3 length equals 15 residues. DNA for the CDR3: TGTGCCAGCAGCCGATCCGGGACAGCTAATGAAAAACTGTTTTTT. This encodes CASSRSGTANEKLFF.

This chain links TRBV30 with TRBJ2-3, with D maybe TRBD1 (6 bases). CDR3 length: 12 residues. Trimming cost V 2 bases and J 3 bases, with 6 bases left between them. Germline-derived CDR1 and CDR2 are GTSNPN and SVGIG (reference sequence). The DNA for the CDR3 is TGTGCCTGGAGTAGGGGGACAGATACGCAGTATTTT. As protein: CAWSRGTDTQYF. Complete variable domain (other parts from reference TRBV30 and TRBJ2-3): SQTIHQWPATLVQPVGSPLSLECTVEGTSNPNLYWYRQAAGRGLQLLFYSVGIGQISSEVPQNLSASRPQDRQFILSSKKLLLSDSGFYLCAWSRGTDTQYFGPGTRLTVL.

J is TRBJ1-6 and V is TRBV10-2; D unresolved. The V end lost 2 bases, the J end lost 13 bases, and 12 bases lay between the germline ends. The CDR3 spans 13 residues. Germline CDR1 is WSHSY and CDR2 is SAAADI. CDR3 sequence: CASSEMREAPLHF. In DNA form, the CDR3 reads TGCGCCAGCAGTGAGATGAGGGAGGCGCCCCTCCACTTT.

The V gene is TRBV5-5, the J gene TRBJ1-1; D is uncertain. The CDR3 spans 14 residues. Trimming took 0 bases from V and 2 from J, leaving 8 bases between them. From germline, CDR1 is SGHKS and CDR2 YYEKEE (reference sequence). The CDR3 is CASSLGGINTEAFF. CDR3 DNA: TGTGCCAGCAGCTTGGGAGGGATCAACACTGAAGCTTTCTTT.

The chain links TRBV27 to TRBJ1-2; weak D call: TRBD1 (5 bases). The V and J ends lost 6 bases and 6 bases respectively, with 17 bases between them. This CDR3 has 14 residues. The germline gives CDR1 MNHEY, CDR2 SMNVEV (reference sequence). CDR3 sequence (DNA): TGTGCCAGCAGCTCGAGAAGGGGCGTTGATGGCTACACCTTC. Protein sequence: CASSSRRGVDGYTF.

The rearrangement uses TRBV19 and TRBJ1-1; 7 nucleotides align to TRBD1. This CDR3 region has 14 residues. Trimming cost V 7 bases and J 2 bases; bases outside gene matches: 7. Per the germline V gene, CDR1 is LNHDA and CDR2 is SQIVND (reference sequence). The CDR3 reads CASNAGQYNTEAFF. The CDR3, as DNA: TGTGCCAGTAACGCGGGACAGTATAACACTGAAGCTTTCTTT.

The genes are TRBV5-4 and TRBJ1-6; 7 positions match TRBD1. With V trimmed by 4 bases and J by 7 bases, 8 bases remained unmatched. CDR1 is SGHNT and CDR2 is YYREEE in the germline V gene (reference sequence). CDR3 length: 15 residues. CDR3 in DNA: TGTGCCAGCAGCCCCGAAGGGGGCGGAAATTCACCCCTCCACTTT. Encoded protein: CASSPEGGGNSPLHF.

The genes are TRBV6-5 and TRBJ2-7; possibly TRBD2 for D (5 bases). In germline, CDR1 is MNHEY, CDR2 SVGAGI. CDR3 length: 11 amino acids. The germline V and J ends were trimmed by 6 bases and 6 bases, with 9 bases remaining between them. The CDR3 loop reads CASSSGIEQYF. The DNA of the CDR3 is TGTGCCAGCAGCTCCGGGATCGAGCAGTACTTC.

The chain uses TRBV9 and TRBJ1-3; D remains ambiguous. V shed 2 bases and J shed 4 bases, with 7 bases lying between them. The length of the CDR3 is 13 residues. Per the germline V gene, CDR1 is SGDLS and CDR2 is YYNGEE. The CDR3 sequence: CASSVLQGNTIYF. DNA of the CDR3: TGTGCCAGCAGCGTCCTTCAGGGAAACACCATATATTTT.

The chain uses TRBV5-1 and TRBJ2-7; possible D gene TRBD1, 7 bases. V dropped 4 bases and J dropped 6 bases, with 23 bases sitting between them. Germline assignment: CDR1 SGHRS and CDR2 YFSETQ. This CDR3 spans 16 amino acids. The CDR3 protein is CASSGPSTGTGGEQYF. The CDR3, as DNA: TGCGCCAGCAGCGGACCCTCGACAGGGACTGGTGGCGAGCAGTACTTC.

V and J are TRBV7-7 and TRBJ2-2, with 7 bases aligning to TRBD1. V gave up 3 bases and J gave up 3 bases; unmatched junction bases: 25. This CDR3 is 22 amino acids long. CDR1 is SSHAT, CDR2 FNYEAQ, per germline (reference sequence). Here the CDR3 reads CASSFGTVRFGDIGSDTGELFF. The CDR3 nucleotides are TGTGCCAGCAGCTTTGGGACAGTTCGCTTCGGCGACATTGGGTCCGACACCGGGGAGCTGTTTTTT.

This clone was recorded once. J is TRBJ2-6 and V is TRBV9, with TRBD1 matching 10 bases. The CDR3 has 17 residues. CDR1 is SGDLS, CDR2 YYNGEE, per germline. Unmatched junction bases numbered 5, after V lost 3 bases and J lost 2 bases. CDR3 loop: CASSAPTGGTGANVLTF. In nucleotides, the CDR3 is TGTGCCAGCAGCGCGCCGACAGGGGGCACTGGGGCCAACGTCCTGACTTTC.

V usage is TRBV7-3 and J usage is TRBJ2-3; weak D call: TRBD1 (5 bases). CDR3 length: 14 residues. The germline V and J ends were trimmed by 5 bases and 1 base, with 10 bases remaining between them. Looked up from germline, CDR1 is SGHTA and CDR2 is FQGTGA. In DNA, the CDR3 is TGTGCCAGCAGCCCCCAGGGCGGCACAGATACGCAGTATTTT. Its translation is CASSPQGGTDTQYF.

This clone occurred once. This chain joins TRBV19 and TRBJ1-2, with 8 positions matching TRBD1. J was trimmed by 7 bases and V by 4 bases; bases with no gene match: 8. Looked up from germline, CDR1 is LNHDA and CDR2 is SQIVND (reference sequence). CDR3 length: 14 amino acids. The CDR3, as DNA: TGTGCCAGTAGTAACTGGACAGGGCGAGGTGGCTACACCTTC. Its protein is CASSNWTGRGGYTF.

The chain has TRBV29-1 and TRBJ2-3; 9 bases line up with TRBD1. Germline loops: CDR1 SQVTM, CDR2 ANQGSEA. Trimming removed 8 bases from V and 2 bases from J; junction bases left unmatched: 11. The CDR3 runs to 15 residues. In DNA form, the CDR3 reads TGCAGCACAACAGGGGGCTGGGGCGCCACAGATACGCAGTATTTT. Its translation: CSTTGGWGATDTQYF.

The J gene is TRBJ2-7, the V gene TRBV7-9; a possible D gene is TRBD1 (5 bases). V shed 4 bases and J shed 2 bases, with 15 bases lying between them. CDR1 is SEHNR and CDR2 is FQNEAQ in the germline V gene (reference sequence). CDR3 length: 15 residues. The CDR3 sequence: CASSSGPSRAYEQYF. The CDR3 DNA follows: TGTGCCAGCAGCTCCGGGCCATCCAGGGCCTACGAGCAGTACTTC.

The chain recombines TRBV5-1 with TRBJ2-1; TRBD2 is a possible D gene (5 bases). The V gene's germline CDR1 is SGHRS and CDR2 YFSETQ. Trimming removed 5 bases from V and 9 bases from J, with 15 bases in between. The CDR3 sequence is 13 residues long. In DNA form, the CDR3 reads TGCGCCAGCAGTTCCTACGGGGTGGGTGAGCAGTTCTTC. It translates to CASSSYGVGEQFF.

The chain uses TRBV27 and TRBJ1-2; 9 bases agree with TRBD1. CDR1 is MNHEY and CDR2 is SMNVEV in the germline V gene (reference sequence). Trimming removed 0 bases from V and 8 bases from J; junction bases left unmatched: 7. The CDR3 loop spans 15 amino acids. The CDR3 DNA is TGTGCCAGCAGTTTATCACCGGACAGGGGTCGAGGCTACACCTTC. Amino acid sequence: CASSLSPDRGRGYTF.